A single sample gave rise to the 8 T cell receptor beta chains below, sequenced in a study of blood T cells in healthy people across ages. Through a sample-barcoded 5' primer and a J-beta primer mix, a second PCR was run for about 6 to 11 cycles. A single record per CDR3 protein comes from TCRdb applying MiXCR to the 5' RACE reads. Of over 1,500,000 distinct CDR3 sequences listed, roughly 43% are singletons. Input material: blood. These TCRs come from a human donor in good health.

The rearrangement links TRBV7-2 to TRBJ2-1, with 10 bases matching TRBD1. V shed 8 bases and J 10 bases; nucleotides not matched to a gene: 17. Germline lookup yields CDR1 SGHTA and CDR2 FQGNSA. The CDR3 totals 16 residues. CDR3 sequence: CASGSYFGTGALEQFF. The CDR3 nucleotides are TGTGCCAGCGGCTCCTATTTTGGGACAGGGGCTTTGGAGCAGTTCTTC.

This clonotype turned up a few times. V is TRBV20-1 and J is TRBJ2-7; weak D call: TRBD1 (6 bases). The CDR3 is 15 amino acids. Germline CDR1 DFQATT, CDR2 SNEGSKA (reference sequence). Between the trimmed V and J ends, which lost 5 bases and 4 bases, there was a span of 21 bases. CDR3 bases: TGCAGTGCTCGATCCTACAGGGTAACAGCTTACGAGCAGTACTTC. Protein sequence: CSARSYRVTAYEQYF.

This sequence joins TRBV5-1 and TRBJ2-1; 9 bases are a match to TRBD1. The CDR3 is made up of 15 amino acids. Germline CDR1 and CDR2: SGHRS and YFSETQ. V was pared by 5 bases and J by 3 bases, with 6 bases of the junction left unmatched. The CDR3 coding sequence is TGCGCCAGCAGGGGACAGGGCCACGGCTACAATGAGCAGTTCTTC. Translating it yields CASRGQGHGYNEQFF.

V is TRBV6-2 or TRBV6-3 and J is TRBJ2-4; D is ambiguous. The J call may be mistaken, given a closer DNA end match to TRBJ2-7. Looked up from germline, CDR1 is MNHEY and CDR2 is SVGEGT. CDR3 length: 13 residues. DNA for the CDR3: TGTGCCAGCAGTTACTCGGGGTTCGACGAGCAGTACTTC. It translates to CASSYSGFDEQYF.

This clonotype was seen a handful of times. V is TRBV6-2 or TRBV6-3 and J is TRBJ1-5; 9 positions agree with TRBD1. The CDR3 totals 15 residues. The germline gives CDR1 MNHEY, CDR2 SVGEGT. V trimming: 6 bases; J trimming: 6 bases; junction bases outside the gene matches: 9. This chain's CDR3 is CASRAGTGYTQPQHF. The CDR3 DNA sequence: TGTGCCAGCAGAGCCGGGACAGGGTATACTCAGCCCCAGCATTTT.

The rearrangement uses TRBV5-1 and TRBJ2-3; maybe TRBD2 (5 bases). V lost 2 bases to trimming and J lost 5 bases, with 9 bases between them. The CDR3 runs 13 residues. Germline values: CDR1 SGHRS, CDR2 YFSETQ. The CDR3 spells CASSLLGRDTQYF. CDR3 nucleotide sequence: TGCGCCAGCAGCTTACTGGGGAGAGATACGCAGTATTTT.

The J gene is TRBJ1-2, the V gene TRBV4-2; D is unresolved. Trimming removed 0 bases from V and 4 bases from J, with 9 bases in between. The CDR3 has 14 amino acids. Germline CDR1 and CDR2: LGHNA and YNFKEQ. The CDR3 DNA reads TGTGCCAGCAGCCAAGAGGGCAGGTCCTATGGCTACACCTTC. Amino acid sequence: CASSQEGRSYGYTF.

This chain links TRBV7-3 with TRBJ2-3, with 10 bases that match TRBD1. Looked up from germline, CDR1 is SGHTA and CDR2 is FQGTGA. This CDR3 has 15 residues. Trimming took 6 bases from V and 5 from J; bases not matched to a gene: 8. CDR3 protein: CASSSCGTGEDTQYF. The CDR3 DNA follows: TGTGCCAGCAGTTCATGTGGGACAGGGGAAGATACGCAGTATTTT.